The present entry profiles one T cell receptor beta chain with its context. V dropped 1 base and J dropped 6 bases, with 12 bases sitting between them. Looked up from germline, CDR1 is SEHNR and CDR2 is FQNEAQ (reference sequence). CDR3 length equals 14 residues. Source study methods: Reference gene primer amplification yielded estimated nucleated cell counts. Libraries were prepared by immunoSEQ multiplex PCR; TCRdb keeps only in-frame clonotypes and omits some of them. V and J calls and clone size are as listed in that table; D and trimming were resolved from the DNA. The table has about 30,000 clones, roughly 94% seen once. The sample belongs to a study of blood T cell repertoires in COVID-19. Study details: From the United States, Italy and Spain came samples of acute and convalescent COVID-19. From T cells, B-cell-depleted T cells, or PBMCs came the material, which was cDNA or gDNA.

Material for sequencing was peripheral blood. The chain links TRBV7-9 to TRBJ1-1, with D maybe TRBD1 (5 bases). The receptor was derived from a human donor with active COVID-19. The donor label of this sample is uncertain. The DNA of the CDR3 is TGTGCCAGCAGCTTAGAGCAGGGTAGATCTGAAGCTTTCTTT. It yields the protein CASSLEQGRSEAFF.